The entry below describes one TCR beta chain. Its specificity is not known. Using immunoSEQ multiplex PCR, the repertoire was profiled, and TCRdb retains in-frame clones only, with some absent. The table lists some 2,500,000 clones, less than 95% of them singletons. These data are taken from a study of shared clonotypes between healthy human individuals. Study observations and caveats: Sequencing depth was expected to influence donor clonotype sharing. Donor scarcity curtailed the genetic and exposure-history diversity represented herein. The four-donor shared clonotypes exceeded non-shared clonotypes in generation probability, with non-shared ones scoring lower.

V lost 4 bases, J lost 8 bases, and 13 bases stayed unmatched. The length of the CDR3 is 15 residues. Germline V lookup: CDR1 MDHEN, CDR2 SYDVKM. The J gene is TRBJ1-2, the V gene TRBV28; TRBD1 matches at 7 bases. The source of this sequence is a young man in good health. Some clones in this sample may be carry-over from other donors' samples. The material sequenced was naive CD4+ T cells from PBMCs. Described subset: CD45RA+ positively selected. CDR3 DNA sequence: TGTGCCAGCAGTTACGAGCTCAGGGGGGTGAGGGGCTACACCTTC. Its translation is CASSYELRGVRGYTF.